This TCR beta chain was documented in a study of CD8+CD57+ T cells in acquired aplastic anemia. Study at large: Sorted CD4+ and CD8+ cells gave an average of roughly 3 ug of DNA. Study-level results: The same twenty-nine CD8+ CDR3 sequences occurred in patients and in controls. The study found no significant CD8+ Simpson's diversity difference between patients and controls.

To note about this clonotype: The antigen remains undetermined.

Genomic DNA served as template for TCR beta VDJ and CDR3 profiling. TCRdb passed the reads through MiXCR, listing each CDR3 protein once. In the table there are roughly 300,000 distinct CDR3 sequences, 56% of which are singletons. Germline CDR1 MNHEY, CDR2 SVGEGT. The CDR3 has 14 amino acids. Losses at the gene ends were 7 bases for V and 3 bases for J; bases not matched to a gene: 7. This rearrangement joins TRBV6-2 or TRBV6-3 to TRBJ2-3, with 7 bases identical to TRBD1. Sequencing was carried out using sorted CD4+, CD8+, or CD8+CD57+ T cells (not recorded which) from PBMCs. This sequence originates from a human donor with severe aplastic anemia or a healthy control (not recorded which). CDR3 protein: CASTLLRGTDTQYF. Written as DNA, the CDR3 is TGTGCCAGCACCTTGCTCAGGGGGACAGATACGCAGTATTTT.